This T cell receptor (beta chain) was captured in a study of blood T cell repertoires in COVID-19. Under the authors' procedure: Scientists estimated how many nucleated cells there were by amplifying reference gene primers. The method was immunoSEQ multiplex PCR; TCRdb's version includes in-frame clones alone and lacks a portion of them. Clone size and the V and J calls come from that table; the DNA yielded D and trimming. The profile shows tens of thousands of clones, approximately 84% of them singletons. The ends were cut back, 2 bases at V and 11 bases at J, with 12 bases in the middle. Germline V gene data show CDR1 as MNHNS and CDR2 as SASEGT. CDR3 length: 13 residues.

Sequenced: peripheral blood. The V and J genes are TRBV6-1 and TRBJ1-4; D gene uncertain. The sequence came from a man aged 60-69 years with acute or convalescent COVID-19. The CDR3: CASSEFEGRKLFF. In DNA, the CDR3 is TGTGCCAGCAGTGAATTTGAAGGGAGGAAACTGTTTTTT.